This T cell receptor beta chain was recorded in a study of T cells after yellow fever vaccination. In TCRdb, the 5' RACE reads were re-called with MiXCR into one record per CDR3 protein. The sample contains roughly 45,000 distinct CDR3 sequences, 6.8% of which appear only once. V was cut by 7 bases and J by 3 bases, with 13 bases left in between. Germline lookup yields CDR1 SQVTM and CDR2 ANQGSEA. CDR3 length equals 12 residues. The clonotype originates from a man aged 25-45 years who received the YFV17D yellow fever vaccine. The input for sequencing was CD8+ T cells not binding an NS4B(214-222) dextramer, sorted from PBMCs, taken 45 days after the yellow fever booster vaccination. This chain joins TRBV29-1 and TRBJ2-7, with TRBD1 as a possible D gene (6 bases). The CDR3 here is CSARTAIYEQYF. The CDR3 coding sequence is TGCAGCGCGAGGACAGCAATCTACGAGCAGTACTTC.